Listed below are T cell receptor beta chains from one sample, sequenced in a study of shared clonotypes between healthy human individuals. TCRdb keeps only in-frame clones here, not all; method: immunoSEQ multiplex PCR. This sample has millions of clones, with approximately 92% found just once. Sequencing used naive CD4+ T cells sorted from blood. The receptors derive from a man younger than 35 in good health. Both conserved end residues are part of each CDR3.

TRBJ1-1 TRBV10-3 CAISDGGGGTEAFF
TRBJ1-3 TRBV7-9 CASSLSGSFNTIYF
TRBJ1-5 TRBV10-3 CAIRQSQADNQPQHF
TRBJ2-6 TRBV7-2 CASSLWGSGANVLTF
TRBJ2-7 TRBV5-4 CASSLYREVYEQYF
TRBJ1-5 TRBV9 CASSLLGSQPQHF
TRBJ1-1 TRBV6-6 CASSYPGAGTEAFF
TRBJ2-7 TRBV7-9 CASSGSGGTLFSYEQYF
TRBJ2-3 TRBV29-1 CSSEWTSGGLSTDTQYF
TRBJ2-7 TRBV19 CASTLRGQGAKSSYEQYF
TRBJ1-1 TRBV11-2 CASSLGTWEGNTEAFF
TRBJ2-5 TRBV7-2 CASSLPGRKTQYF
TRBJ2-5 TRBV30 CAWRDSGLAGWETQYF
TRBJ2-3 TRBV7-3 CASSASGDTDTQYF
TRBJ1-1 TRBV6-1 CASIFGGAGTEAFF
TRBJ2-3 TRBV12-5 CASGLPLTDHWLQYF
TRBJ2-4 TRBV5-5 CASSSSSQRVKNIQYF
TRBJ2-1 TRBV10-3 CAISPISGNPSNEQFF
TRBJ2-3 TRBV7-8 CASSLPSTDTQYF
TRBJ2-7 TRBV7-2 CASSLAGINVYEQYF
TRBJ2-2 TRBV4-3 CASSQQGIHTGELFF
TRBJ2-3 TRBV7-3 CASSLWGPGTDTQYF
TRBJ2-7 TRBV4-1 CASSLGLAGRGYEQYF
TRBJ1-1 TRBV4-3 CASSQAGLNTEAFF
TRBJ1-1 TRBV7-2 CASSLGNRGSEAFF
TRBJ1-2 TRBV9 CASSATGLEGYGYTF
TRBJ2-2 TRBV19 CASRRAANTGELFF
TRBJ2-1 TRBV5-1 CASSLDDNEQFF
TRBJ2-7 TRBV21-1 CASSRQGLGPPSYEQYF
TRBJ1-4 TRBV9 CASSVGHTASNEKLFF
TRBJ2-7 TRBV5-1 CASSLGRVNEQYF
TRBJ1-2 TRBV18 CASSAFFLRDRTNYGYTF
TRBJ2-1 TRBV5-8 CASSSGVAGSYNEQFF
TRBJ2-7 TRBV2 CASSLARNYEQYF
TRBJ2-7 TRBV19 CASSVTLGYEQYF
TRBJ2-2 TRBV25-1 CASSETPGTSLTTGELFF
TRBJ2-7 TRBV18 CASSPGAGARYEQYF
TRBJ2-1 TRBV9 CASSVAGNNEQFF
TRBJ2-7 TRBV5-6 CASSFVRYRGLEQYF
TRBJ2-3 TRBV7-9 CAGTGVRDTDTQYF
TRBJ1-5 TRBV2 CASSDDGSNQPQHF
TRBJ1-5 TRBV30 CAWSEKGNQPQHF
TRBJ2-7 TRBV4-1 CASSQGLAGGKMAYEQYF
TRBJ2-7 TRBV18 CASSPIGQGNEQYF
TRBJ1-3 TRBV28 CASNSLRPGGMGNTIYF
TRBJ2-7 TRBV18 CASSPPGRQRGPYEQYF
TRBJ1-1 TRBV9 CASSVVDRMNTEAFF
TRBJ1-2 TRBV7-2 CASSFRNPGQGYGYTF
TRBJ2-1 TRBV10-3 CAGSLAGGPYEQFF
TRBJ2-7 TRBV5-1 CASSFEWSSYEQYF
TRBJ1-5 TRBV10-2 CASAALWGNQPQHF
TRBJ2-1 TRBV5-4 CASIGTGVGSEQFF
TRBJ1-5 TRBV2 CASSEGGWNQPQHF
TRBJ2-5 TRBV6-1 CASSEHRETQYF
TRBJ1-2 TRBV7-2 CASSLVSSIGYTF
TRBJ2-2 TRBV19 CASSDPPRGRIYTGELFF
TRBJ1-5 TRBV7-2 CASRGQLSQPQHF
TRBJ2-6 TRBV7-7 CASSLSEGSGANVLTF